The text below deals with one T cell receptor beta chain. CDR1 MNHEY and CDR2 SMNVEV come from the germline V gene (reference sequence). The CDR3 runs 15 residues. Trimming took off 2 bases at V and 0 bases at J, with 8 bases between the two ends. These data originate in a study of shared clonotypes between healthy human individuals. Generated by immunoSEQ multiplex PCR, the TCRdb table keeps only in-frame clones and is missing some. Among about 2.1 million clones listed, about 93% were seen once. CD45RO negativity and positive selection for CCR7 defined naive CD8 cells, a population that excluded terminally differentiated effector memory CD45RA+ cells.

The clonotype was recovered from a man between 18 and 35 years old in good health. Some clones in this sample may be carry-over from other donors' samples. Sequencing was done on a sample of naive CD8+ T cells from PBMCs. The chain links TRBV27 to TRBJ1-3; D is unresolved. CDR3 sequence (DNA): TGTGCCAGCAGTTTAAATGGCCCCTCTGGAAACACCATATATTTT. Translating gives CASSLNGPSGNTIYF.